Included here is one T cell receptor (beta chain) sequence, with context. The antigen is unknown. This specimen belongs to a study of shared clonotypes between healthy human individuals. Broader study findings: It was observed that approximately 5% of naive CD4 clonotypes were shared across a handful of donors.

Trimming shortened V by 3 bases and J by 3 bases, and 9 bases separated the two germline ends. The CDR3 runs 13 residues. Per germline, CDR1 SGHTS and CDR2 YDEGEE. Some clones are missing from TCRdb's copy, which holds only in-frame ones; the method was immunoSEQ multiplex PCR. The sample has approximately 640,000 clones, around 91% seen once. CD8 memory merged CD45RO+ cells and CCR7-negative CD45RA+ TemRA cells into one population. Material for sequencing was memory CD8+ T cells from PBMCs. Subset described: CD45RO+ cells pooled with CCR7-negative TemRA cells. The sequence came from a man younger than 35 in good health. Some clones in this sample may be carry-over from other donors' samples. The chain recombines TRBV5-8 with TRBJ1-1, with D unresolved. Here the CDR3 reads CASSSRRDTEAFF. Here the CDR3 DNA reads TGTGCCAGCAGCTCGCGAAGGGACACTGAAGCTTTCTTT.